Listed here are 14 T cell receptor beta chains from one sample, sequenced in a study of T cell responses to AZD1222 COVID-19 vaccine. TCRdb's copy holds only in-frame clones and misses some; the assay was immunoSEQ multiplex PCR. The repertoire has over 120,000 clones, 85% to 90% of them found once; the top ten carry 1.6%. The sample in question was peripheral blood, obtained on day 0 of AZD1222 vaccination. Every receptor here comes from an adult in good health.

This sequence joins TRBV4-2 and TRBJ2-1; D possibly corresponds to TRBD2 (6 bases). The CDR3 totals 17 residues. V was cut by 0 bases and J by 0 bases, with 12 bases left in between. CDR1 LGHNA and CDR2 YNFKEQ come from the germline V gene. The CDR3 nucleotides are TGTGCCAGCAGCCAAGACCGACGCGGGGTCTCCTACAATGAGCAGTTCTTC. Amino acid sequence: CASSQDRRGVSYNEQFF.

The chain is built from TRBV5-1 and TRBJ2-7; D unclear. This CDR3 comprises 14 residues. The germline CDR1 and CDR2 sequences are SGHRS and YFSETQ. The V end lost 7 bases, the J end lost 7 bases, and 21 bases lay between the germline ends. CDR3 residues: CASGEMGIEEEQYF. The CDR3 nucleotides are TGCGCCAGCGGGGAAATGGGGATAGAAGAAGAGCAGTACTTC. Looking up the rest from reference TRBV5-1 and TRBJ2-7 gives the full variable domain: KAGVTQTPRYLIKTRGQQVTLSCSPISGHRSVSWYQQTPGQGLQFLFEYFSETQRNKGNFPGRFSGRQFSNSRSEMNVSTLELGDSALYLCASGEMGIEEEQYFGPGTRLTVT.

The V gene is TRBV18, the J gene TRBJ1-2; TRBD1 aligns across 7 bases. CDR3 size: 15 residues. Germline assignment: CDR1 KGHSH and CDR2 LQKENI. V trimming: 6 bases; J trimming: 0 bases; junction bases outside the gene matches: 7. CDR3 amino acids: CASSLGQETNYGYTF. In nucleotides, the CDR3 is TGTGCCAGCTCTCTCGGACAGGAGACTAACTATGGCTACACCTTC.

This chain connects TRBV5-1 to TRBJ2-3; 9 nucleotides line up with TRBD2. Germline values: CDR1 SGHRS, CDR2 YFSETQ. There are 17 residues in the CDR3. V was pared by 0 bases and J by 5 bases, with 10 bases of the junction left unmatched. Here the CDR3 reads CASSLGPAGGYEDTQYF. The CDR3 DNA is TGCGCCAGCAGCTTGGGCCCCGCGGGAGGGTATGAAGATACGCAGTATTTT. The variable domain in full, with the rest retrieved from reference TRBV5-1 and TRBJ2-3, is KAGVTQTPRYLIKTRGQQVTLSCSPISGHRSVSWYQQTPGQGLQFLFEYFSETQRNKGNFPGRFSGRQFSNSRSEMNVSTLELGDSALYLCASSLGPAGGYEDTQYFGPGTRLTVL.

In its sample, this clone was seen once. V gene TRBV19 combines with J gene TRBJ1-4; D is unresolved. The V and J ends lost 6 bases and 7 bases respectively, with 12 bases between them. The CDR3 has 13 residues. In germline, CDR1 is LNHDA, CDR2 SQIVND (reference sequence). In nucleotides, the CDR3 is TGTGCCAGTAGGCGAGAATCTCCTGAAAAACTGTTTTTT. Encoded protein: CASRRESPEKLFF. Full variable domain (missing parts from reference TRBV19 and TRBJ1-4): DGGITQSPKYLFRKEGQNVTLSCEQNLNHDAMYWYRQDPGQGLRLIYYSQIVNDFQKGDIAEGYSVSREKKESFPLTVTSAQKNPTAFYLCASRRESPEKLFFGSGTQLSVL.

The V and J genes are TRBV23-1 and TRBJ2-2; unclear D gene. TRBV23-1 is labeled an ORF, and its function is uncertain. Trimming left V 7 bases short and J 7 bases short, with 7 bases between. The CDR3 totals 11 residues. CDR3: CASNRVGELFF. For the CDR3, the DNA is TGCGCCAGCAATAGGGTCGGGGAGCTGTTTTTT.

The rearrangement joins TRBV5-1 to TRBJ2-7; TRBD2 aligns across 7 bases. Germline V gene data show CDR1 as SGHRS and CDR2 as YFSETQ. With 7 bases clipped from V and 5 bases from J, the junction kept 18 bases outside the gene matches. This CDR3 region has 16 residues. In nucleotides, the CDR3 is TGCGCCAGCCTAGGTGGGAGTTGGGGGGGATTTAACGAGCAGTACTTC. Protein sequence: CASLGGSWGGFNEQYF.

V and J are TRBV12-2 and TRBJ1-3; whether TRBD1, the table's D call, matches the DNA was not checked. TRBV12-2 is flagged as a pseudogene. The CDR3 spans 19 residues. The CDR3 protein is CASRLVLGRGSHSGNTIYF. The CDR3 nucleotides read TGTGCAAGTCGCTTAGTACTCGGCAGGGGGTCCCACTCTGGAAACACCATATATTTT.

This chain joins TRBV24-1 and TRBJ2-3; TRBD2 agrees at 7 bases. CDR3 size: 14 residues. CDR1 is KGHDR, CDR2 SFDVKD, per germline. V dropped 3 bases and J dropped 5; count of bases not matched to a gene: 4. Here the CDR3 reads CATSDPSSGDTQYF. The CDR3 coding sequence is TGTGCCACCAGTGATCCCTCTAGCGGAGATACGCAGTATTTT.

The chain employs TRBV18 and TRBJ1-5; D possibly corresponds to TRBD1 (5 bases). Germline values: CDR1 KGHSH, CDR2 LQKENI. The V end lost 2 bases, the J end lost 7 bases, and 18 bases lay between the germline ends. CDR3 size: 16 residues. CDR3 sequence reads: CASSPNYGGVGQPQHF. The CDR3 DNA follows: TGTGCCAGCTCACCAAATTACGGGGGGGTCGGCCAGCCCCAGCATTTT. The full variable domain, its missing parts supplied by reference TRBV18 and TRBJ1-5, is NAGVMQNPRHLVRRRGQEARLRCSPMKGHSHVYWYRQLPEEGLKFMVYLQKENIIDESGMPKERFSAEFPKEGPSILRIQQVVRGDSAAYFCASSPNYGGVGQPQHFGDGTRLSIL.

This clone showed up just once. The chain's CDR3 is CASSFEGAYEQYF. In DNA, the CDR3 is TGTGCCAGCAGCTTTGAGGGGGCATACGAGCAGTACTTC. The chain combines TRBV5-8 with TRBJ2-7, with TRBD1 matching 7 bases. Germline lookup yields CDR1 SGHTS and CDR2 YDEGEE. Trimming at V came to 2 bases and at J to 4 bases, leaving 3 bases not matched to a gene. The CDR3 is 13 amino acids.

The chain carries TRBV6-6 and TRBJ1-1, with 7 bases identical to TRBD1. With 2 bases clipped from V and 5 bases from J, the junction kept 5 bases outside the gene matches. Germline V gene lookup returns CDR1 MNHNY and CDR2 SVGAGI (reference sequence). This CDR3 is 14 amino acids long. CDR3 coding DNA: TGTGCCAGCAGTTACCGGACAGGTGGTACTGAAGCTTTCTTT. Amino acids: CASSYRTGGTEAFF.

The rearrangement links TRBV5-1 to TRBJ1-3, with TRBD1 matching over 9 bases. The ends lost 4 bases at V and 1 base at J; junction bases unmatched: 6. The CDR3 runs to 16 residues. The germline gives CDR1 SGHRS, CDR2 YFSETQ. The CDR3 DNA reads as TGCGCCAGCAGCCAGCCGGGACAGGGATCTGGAAACACCATATATTTT. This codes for CASSQPGQGSGNTIYF.

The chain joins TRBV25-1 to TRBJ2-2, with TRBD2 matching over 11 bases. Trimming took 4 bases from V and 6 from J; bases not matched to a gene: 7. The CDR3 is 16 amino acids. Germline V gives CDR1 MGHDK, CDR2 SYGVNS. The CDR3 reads CASSGLMGLAAGELFF. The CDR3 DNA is TGTGCCAGCAGTGGACTCATGGGACTAGCGGCCGGGGAGCTGTTTTTT.